This is a list of T cell receptor beta chains from one sample in a study of shared clonotypes between healthy human individuals. Sequenced by immunoSEQ multiplex PCR; TCRdb stores in-frame clones only, minus some. The data show over 850,000 clones, about 80% seen once. The sequencing input was memory CD4+ T cells from PBMCs. The receptors stem from a young man in good health. Some clones in this sample may be carry-over from other donors' samples. Both conserved end residues are part of each CDR3. A D gene is named only where the DNA matches it firmly. Only part of the rows carry a size: once, few, many, or a class if the clone is expanded.

j_call v_call d_call clone_size cdr3_aa cdr3_nt
TRBJ1-3 TRBV9 . many CASSVEDTRNTIYF TGTGCCAGCAGCGTAGAGGACACCCGAAACACCATATATTTT
TRBJ1-2 TRBV5-6 . many CASSLGASGYTF TGTGCCAGCAGCTTGGGGGCTAGCGGCTACACCTTC
TRBJ2-7 TRBV29-1 . . CSVGPDAYEQYF TGCAGCGTTGGGCCAGACGCCTACGAGCAGTACTTC
TRBJ1-3 TRBV21-1 . few CASSNQRTGNTIYF TGTGCCAGCAGCAATCAGCGGACCGGAAACACCATATATTTT
TRBJ1-5 TRBV7-6 . . CASSLGNSNQPQHF TGTGCCAGCTCCCTGGGTAATAGCAATCAGCCCCAGCATTTT
TRBJ2-1 TRBV11-2 TRBD2 . CASSSTSANYNEQFF TGTGCCAGCAGCTCGACTAGCGCGAACTACAATGAGCAGTTCTTC
TRBJ1-5 TRBV9 TRBD1 few CASGRDRDQPQHF TGTGCCAGCGGCCGGGACAGGGATCAGCCCCAGCATTTT
TRBJ2-7 TRBV6-5 . . CASSYSWDGGRILYF TGTGCCAGCAGTTACTCTTGGGACGGAGGACGTATTTTGTACTTC
TRBJ1-3 TRBV28 . . CASSFPGDQGNTIYF TGTGCCAGCAGTTTCCCCGGGGATCAGGGAAACACCATATATTTT
TRBJ2-7 TRBV6-5 . . CASSPGTLYEQYF TGTGCCAGCAGCCCCGGGACACTCTACGAGCAGTACTTC
TRBJ1-2 TRBV10-1 . once CASSDRGCCGGYTF TGCGCCAGCAGTGATAGGGGGTGTTGTGGTGGCTACACCTTC
TRBJ1-2 TRBV11-2 . . CASSQGRNYGYTF TGTGCCAGCAGCCAAGGACGGAACTATGGCTACACCTTC
TRBJ1-4 TRBV28 . . CASSLGGATNEKLFF TGTGCCAGCAGTTTGGGGGGTGCAACTAATGAAAAACTGTTTTTT
TRBJ2-1 TRBV5-1 TRBD2 . CASSLEGGGIYNEQFF TGCGCCAGCAGCTTGGAGGGCGGGGGAATCTACAATGAGCAGTTCTTC
TRBJ1-1 TRBV5-1 TRBD1 . CASSPGTGVTEAFF TGCGCCAGCAGCCCCGGGACAGGGGTCACTGAAGCTTTCTTT
TRBJ2-7 TRBV2 . . CATGFSYEQYF TGTGCCACTGGGTTCTCCTACGAGCAGTACTTC
TRBJ2-3 TRBV19 . . CASSIQGGITDTQYF TGTGCCAGTAGTATTCAAGGGGGGATAACAGATACGCAGTATTTT
TRBJ2-3 TRBV28 TRBD1 . CASSPRTGAPSGTQYF TGTGCCAGCAGTCCCCGGACAGGGGCTCCTTCGGGTACGCAGTATTTT
TRBJ2-7 TRBV5-5 . once CASSLAPVVNGGYF TGTGCCAGCAGCTTGGCTCCGGTTGTGAACGGGGGGTACTTC
TRBJ2-7 TRBV7-3 TRBD1 . CASSLTGGIYEQYF TGTGCCAGCAGCTTGACAGGGGGTATCTACGAGCAGTACTTC
TRBJ1-4 TRBV13 . . CASSFGRDEKLFF TGTGCCAGCAGCTTCGGACGGGATGAAAAACTGTTTTTT
TRBJ2-7 TRBV7-2 TRBD2 . CASSLELAGGLYEQYF TGTGCCAGCAGCTTGGAACTAGCGGGAGGGCTGTACGAGCAGTACTTC
TRBJ2-2 TRBV7-9 TRBD2 . CASMSGTHTGELFF TGTGCCAGCATGAGCGGGACCCACACCGGGGAGCTGTTTTTT
TRBJ2-2 TRBV30 . . CAWSVLAGELFF TGTGCCTGGAGTGTACTCGCCGGGGAGCTGTTTTTT
TRBJ2-7 TRBV20-1 TRBD2 . CSAPREDEQYF TGCAGTGCCCCACGGGAGGACGAGCAGTACTTC
TRBJ2-5 TRBV4-1 . many CASSQGVGRTQETQYF TGCGCCAGCAGCCAAGGAGTCGGCCGGACCCAAGAGACCCAGTACTTC
TRBJ2-7 TRBV6-5 . . CASSYSRGSYEQYF TGTGCCAGCAGTTACAGTAGGGGCAGCTACGAGCAGTACTTC
TRBJ1-5 TRBV19 . . CASSAGDGSNQPQHF TGTGCCAGTAGTGCCGGGGACGGTAGCAATCAGCCCCAGCATTTT
TRBJ2-2 TRBV30 TRBD2 once CAWSVWGLAGGTNTGELFF TGTGCCTGGAGTGTTTGGGGACTAGCGGGAGGAACGAACACCGGGGAGCTGTTTTTT
TRBJ2-2 TRBV15 . few CATSGRYTGELFF TGTGCCACCAGCGGTCGATACACCGGGGAGCTGTTTTTT
TRBJ2-7 TRBV5-5 . . CASSPTGNPTREQYF TGTGCCAGCAGCCCGACAGGGAACCCGACTAGAGAGCAGTACTTC
TRBJ1-4 TRBV7-3 . . CASSSTGGNEKLFF TGTGCCAGCAGCTCGACAGGAGGAAATGAAAAACTGTTTTTT
TRBJ1-5 TRBV28 . few CASSTVKQPQHF TGTGCCAGCAGTACGGTAAAACAGCCCCAGCATTTT
TRBJ2-7 TRBV5-1 . once CASSPSQGTYEQYF TGCGCCAGCAGCCCGTCTCAGGGAACCTACGAGCAGTACTTC
TRBJ2-3 TRBV4-2 . . CASSQKTPTDTQYF TGTGCCAGCAGCCAAAAAACACCAACAGATACGCAGTATTTT
TRBJ1-1 TRBV18 TRBD1 few CASSPGTGGRSTEAFF TGTGCCAGCTCACCAGGGACAGGGGGGCGGTCCACTGAAGCTTTCTTT
TRBJ1-3 TRBV11-2 . . CASSRTRGDTIYF TGTGCCAGCAGCCGCACCAGGGGAGACACCATATATTTT
TRBJ2-5 TRBV5-1 . . CASTPEGLGETQYF TGCGCCAGCACCCCAGAAGGGCTAGGGGAGACCCAGTACTTC
TRBJ1-5 TRBV28 . once CASSPAGFRQPQHF TGTGCCAGCAGCCCTGCCGGTTTCAGGCAGCCCCAGCATTTT
TRBJ1-1 TRBV5-1 . . CASSLGHPNTEAFF TGCGCCAGCAGCTTGGGACATCCGAACACTGAAGCTTTCTTT
TRBJ1-2 TRBV28 . . CASSLGPNYGYTF TGTGCCAGCAGTTTAGGTCCTAACTATGGCTACACCTTC
TRBJ2-7 TRBV4-2 . . CASSQETAGRSYEQYF TGTGCCAGCAGCCAAGAAACAGCGGGCCGCTCCTACGAGCAGTACTTC
TRBJ1-5 TRBV4-2 . . CASSQGTVSNQPQHF TGTGCCAGCAGCCAAGGGACAGTTAGCAATCAGCCCCAGCATTTT
TRBJ2-3 TRBV9 . many CASSETSSFFTDTQYF TGTGCCAGCAGCGAGACTAGTAGTTTTTTCACAGATACGCAGTATTTT
TRBJ2-3 TRBV27 . . CASSFSGQGWTDTQYF TGTGCCAGCAGTTTTTCCGGGCAAGGGTGGACCGATACGCAGTATTTT
TRBJ1-1 TRBV29-1 . . CSSKSGTNTEAFF TGCAGCTCCAAGTCTGGCACTAACACTGAAGCTTTCTTT
TRBJ2-7 TRBV15 . . CATSGGLALTLYEQYF TGTGCCACCAGCGGTGGGCTAGCCCTCACCCTTTACGAGCAGTACTTC
TRBJ2-7 TRBV6-1 . . CASSLRPPYEQYF TGTGCCAGCAGTCTTAGGCCGCCCTACGAGCAGTACTTC
TRBJ2-3 TRBV4-3 . . CASSAGRTQQYF TGCGCCAGCAGCGCAGGTAGGACTCAGCAGTATTTT
TRBJ2-7 TRBV7-9 . . CASSPGVALSYEQYF TGTGCCAGCAGCCCGGGGGTAGCGCTCTCCTACGAGCAGTACTTC
TRBJ2-3 TRBV7-3 TRBD2 . CASSLGVAGVADTQYF TGTGCCAGCAGCTTAGGGGTAGCGGGAGTCGCAGATACGCAGTATTTT
TRBJ2-2 TRBV6-5 . . CASTNPGGNGELFF TGTGCCAGCACGAACCCGGGGGGCAACGGGGAGCTGTTTTTT
TRBJ2-2 TRBV7-9 . . CASRPDSNTGELFF TGTGCCAGCAGACCCGACAGCAACACCGGGGAGCTGTTTTTT